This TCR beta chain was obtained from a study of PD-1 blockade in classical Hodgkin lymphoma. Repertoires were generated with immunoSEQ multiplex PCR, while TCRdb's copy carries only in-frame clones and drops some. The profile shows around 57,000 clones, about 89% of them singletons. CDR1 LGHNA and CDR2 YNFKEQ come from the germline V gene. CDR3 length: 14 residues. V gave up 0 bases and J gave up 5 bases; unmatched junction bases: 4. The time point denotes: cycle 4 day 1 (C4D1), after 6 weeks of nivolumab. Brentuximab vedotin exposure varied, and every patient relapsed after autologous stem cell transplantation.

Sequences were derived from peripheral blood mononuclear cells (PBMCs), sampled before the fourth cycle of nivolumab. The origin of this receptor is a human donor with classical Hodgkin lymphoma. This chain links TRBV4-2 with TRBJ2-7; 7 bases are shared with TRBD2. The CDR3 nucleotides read TGTGCCAGCAGCCAAGACGGCGGGAGCGACGAGCAGTACTTC. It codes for CASSQDGGSDEQYF.